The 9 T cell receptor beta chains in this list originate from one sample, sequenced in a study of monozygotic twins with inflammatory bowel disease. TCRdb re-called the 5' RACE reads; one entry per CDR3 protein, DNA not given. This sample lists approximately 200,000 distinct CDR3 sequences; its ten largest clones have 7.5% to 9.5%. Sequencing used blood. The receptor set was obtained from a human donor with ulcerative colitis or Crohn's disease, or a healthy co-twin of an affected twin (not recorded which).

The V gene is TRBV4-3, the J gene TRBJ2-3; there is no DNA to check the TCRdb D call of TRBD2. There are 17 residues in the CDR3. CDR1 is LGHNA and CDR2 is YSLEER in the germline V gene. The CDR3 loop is CASSQSAGGSHTDTQYF.

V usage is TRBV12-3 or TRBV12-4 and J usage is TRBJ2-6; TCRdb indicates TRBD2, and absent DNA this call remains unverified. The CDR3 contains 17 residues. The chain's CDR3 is CASSRTSGSSGANVLTF.

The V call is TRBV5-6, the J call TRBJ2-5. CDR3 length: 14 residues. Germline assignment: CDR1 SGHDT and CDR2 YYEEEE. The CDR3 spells CASSFRLTGETQYF. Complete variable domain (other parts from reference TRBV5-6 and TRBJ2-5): DAGVTQSPTHLIKTRGQQVTLRCSPKSGHDTVSWYQQALGQGPQFIFQYYEEEERQRGNFPDRFSGHQFPNYSSELNVNALLLGDSALYLCASSFRLTGETQYFGPGTRLLVL.

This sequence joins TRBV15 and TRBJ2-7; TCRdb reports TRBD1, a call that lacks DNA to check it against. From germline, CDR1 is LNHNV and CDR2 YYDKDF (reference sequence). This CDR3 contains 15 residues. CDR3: CATSSPGQGAWELYF.

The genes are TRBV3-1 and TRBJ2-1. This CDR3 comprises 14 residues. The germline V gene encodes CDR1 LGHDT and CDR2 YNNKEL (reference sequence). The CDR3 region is CASSPADERNEQFF.

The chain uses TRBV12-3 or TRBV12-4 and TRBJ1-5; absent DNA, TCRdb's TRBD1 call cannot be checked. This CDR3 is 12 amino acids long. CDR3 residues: CASTRGVQPQHF.

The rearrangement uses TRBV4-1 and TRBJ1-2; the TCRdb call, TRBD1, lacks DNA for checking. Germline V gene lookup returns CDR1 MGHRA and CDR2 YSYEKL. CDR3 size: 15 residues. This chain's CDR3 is CASSRQGADIEGYTF.

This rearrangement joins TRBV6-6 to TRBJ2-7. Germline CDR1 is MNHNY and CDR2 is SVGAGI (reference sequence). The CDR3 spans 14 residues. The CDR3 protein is CASSYLSTSYEQYF.

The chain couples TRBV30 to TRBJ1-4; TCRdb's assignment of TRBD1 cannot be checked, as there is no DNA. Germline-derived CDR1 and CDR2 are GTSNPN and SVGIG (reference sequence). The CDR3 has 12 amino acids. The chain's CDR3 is CAWRRTNQKLFF.